This T cell receptor (beta chain) was recovered during a study of blood T cell repertoires in COVID-19 (dated by TCRdb to the early 2020s). Concerning the study at large: Samples from collaborators originated in the United States, Italy and Spain and spanned both the acute and convalescent phases of COVID-19. Subjects who had been exposed to COVID-19, were actively infected with it, or had recovered from it provided the deeply sampled blood TCRbeta repertoires that made up the dataset. The prospective study material was composed of cDNA or gDNA derived from T cells, B-cell-depleted T cells, or PBMCs. The repertoires were released in a freely available public database intended as a resource for research on the immune response to SARS-CoV-2. Where available, HLA class I and class II types were obtained from metadata supplied by the sample provider rather than from assay-based typing. The sample metadata nearly always contained a de-identified subject ID, COVID-19 status, age in years and sex. Samples came from the ongoing ImmuneRACE study (first 160 participants) plus 1,254 subjects from 6 global collaborators.

The immunoSEQ Assay, a bias-controlled multiplex PCR, was used to amplify TCRbeta CDR3 regions from genomic DNA. The authors' analysis ran thus. Within the assay, amplification of reference gene primers was used to estimate how many nucleated cells each sample contained. Sequence reads were collapsed and filtered to measure the absolute abundance of every unique TCRbeta CDR3 rearrangement. Productive Simpson clonality was computed per sample as the square root of Simpson's diversity index over productive rearrangements. TCRdb obtained this table from immuneACCESS and retained in-frame rearrangements with V and J assigned. These tables miss some clones; where compared with another copy, unresolved V genes account for less than half of the shortfall, and the remainder is unexplained. The V and J calls and the clone size are those of that table, but D and trimming were determined from the DNA. The sample has some 70,000 clones on record, around 88% of them singletons. Together, the top ten hold 6% to 7% of the sample.

Each collaborating institution followed its own protocols to collect whole blood in K2EDTA tubes. For TCRbeta analysis, collaborators shipped samples as frozen whole blood, isolated PBMCs, or DNA extracted from either of those sample types. What the authors observed across the whole study: How much clinical and demographic metadata was included differed by source and by participant, and the metadata was provided uncurated.

This clone occurred a few times. Its antigen target is currently unknown. No base-level quality is on record; no much larger clone is a single base apart. Input material: peripheral blood. The receptor comes from a woman in her 70s with acute or convalescent COVID-19.

Here the CDR3 is given as CASSPDRANTGELFF. The bases read TGTGCCAGCAGCCCGGACAGGGCTAACACCGGGGAGCTGTTTTTT. The chain couples TRBV5-4 to TRBJ2-2; TRBD1 lines up with 8 middle nucleotides. The germline V gene (reference sequence) sets CDR1 to SGHNT and CDR2 to YYREEE. Taken from cysteine to phenylalanine, the CDR3 has 15 residues. The entry retains the CDR3 DNA only, 45 bases that are in frame from base 1. Trimmed from V: 4 bases; trimmed from J: 2 bases; junction bases lacking a gene match: 4.